This T cell receptor (beta chain) is drawn from a study of T cell repertoires in cytomegalovirus infection. TCRdb re-derived calls from the reads in MiXCR, one entry per CDR3 protein. The sample records about 110,000 distinct CDR3 sequences, around 31% being singletons. The CDR3 contains 16 residues. With 7 bases removed from V and 2 bases from J, the gap between germline ends came to 20 bases. Germline V lookup: CDR1 MNHEY, CDR2 SVGAGI. Note on this clonotype: The antigen is unknown.

The material was CD8+ T cells from cultured PBMCs, obtained from culture after CMV antigen stimulation. The rearrangement uses TRBV6-5 and TRBJ1-1; D might be TRBD1 (6 bases). The receptor's source is a human donor in good health (CMV status not recorded). Some clones in this sample may be carry-over from other donors' samples. CDR3: CASNPQGPPFNTEAFF. CDR3 in DNA: TGTGCCAGCAACCCACAGGGCCCCCCTTTCAACACTGAAGCTTTCTTT.